What follows are 17 T cell receptor beta chains derived from one specimen sequenced in a study of CD8+CD57+ T cells in acquired aplastic anemia. CDR3 and TCR beta VDJ profiling relied on genomic DNA as the template. TCRdb ran MiXCR on the reads and lists one entry per CDR3 protein. The sample gives approximately 150,000 distinct CDR3 sequences, around 75% of which show up once; 35% to 50% is in the top ten. Individuals selected for sequencing had exhibited CD8+CD57+ cell expansion on flow cytometry. The sequenced sample was sorted CD4+, CD8+, or CD8+CD57+ T cells (not recorded which) from PBMCs. These receptors all come from a human donor with aplastic anemia.

This rearrangement joins TRBV9 to TRBJ2-5; TRBD2 might be the D (6 bases). The CDR3 length is 16 residues. Trimming cost V 2 bases and J 7 bases, with 21 bases left between them. CDR1 and CDR2 (germline): SGDLS, YYNGEE. CDR3 residues: CASSVSGEAGYATQYF. The CDR3 nucleotides are TGTGCCAGCAGCGTGTCTGGGGAAGCGGGTTATGCGACCCAGTACTTC.

Note on this clonotype: At one boundary the junction diverges from the germline segment, which might be a read error. This chain uses TRBV10-3 with TRBJ1-1, with no clear D. CDR3 length: 12 residues. The germline gives CDR1 ENHRY, CDR2 SYGVKD. Written as DNA, the CDR3 is TGTGCCATCGGTGATTGGGCTAATGAAGCTTTCTTT. The encoded protein is CAIGDWANEAFF.

The V gene is TRBV10-2, the J gene TRBJ1-1; 8 bases are shared with TRBD1. This CDR3 has 15 amino acids. The V segment lost 4 bases and the J segment 0 bases; nucleotides outside the gene matches: 4. Germline CDR1 and CDR2: WSHSY and SAAADI. In nucleotides, the CDR3 is TGCGCCAGCAGTGTGACAGGGGACCTGAACACTGAAGCTTTCTTT. Protein: CASSVTGDLNTEAFF.

The gene calls are TRBV12-3 or TRBV12-4 and TRBJ1-3; D unclear. The CDR3 is 15 residues long. Trimming left V 5 bases short and J 0 bases short, with 11 bases between. The DNA for the CDR3 is TGTGCCAGCAGTGGCAGGACCTTCTCTGGAAACACCATATATTTT. This translates into CASSGRTFSGNTIYF.

The chain is built from TRBV19 and TRBJ1-3, with 8 bases fitting TRBD1. From germline, CDR1 is LNHDA and CDR2 SQIVND (reference sequence). The CDR3 length is 16 residues. V lost 3 bases, J lost 3 bases, and 7 bases stayed unmatched. The chain's CDR3 is CASSIAGRGLGNTIYF. The CDR3 region has the DNA TGTGCCAGTAGTATCGCCGGCAGGGGGCTTGGAAACACCATATATTTT.

The chain carries TRBV11-1 and TRBJ1-1; TRBD1 might be the D (6 bases). Germline CDR1 reads SGHAT; CDR2 reads FQDESV (reference sequence). The CDR3 consists of 16 residues. V lost 3 bases and J 6 bases, leaving 20 bases between the germline ends. The CDR3: CASSFPSTGYRAEAFF. CDR3 sequence (DNA): TGTGCCAGCAGCTTCCCCTCAACAGGGTACCGGGCTGAAGCTTTCTTT.

V usage is TRBV9 and J usage is TRBJ2-7; 9 bases map to TRBD2. Germline CDR1 is SGDLS and CDR2 is YYNGEE. The CDR3 loop spans 15 amino acids. With 4 bases clipped from V and 1 base from J, the junction kept 6 bases outside the gene matches. The CDR3 protein is CASSLGSGRSYEQYF. CDR3 nucleotides: TGTGCCAGCAGCTTGGGTAGCGGGAGATCCTACGAGCAGTACTTC.

This clonotype turned up a few times. The V call is TRBV20-1, the J call TRBJ1-1; no firm D call. Per germline, CDR1 DFQATT and CDR2 SNEGSKA (reference sequence). V was clipped by 8 bases and J by 0 bases, with 7 bases between them. The CDR3 has 11 residues. CDR3 loop: CSPDLNTEAFF. CDR3 DNA sequence: TGCAGTCCGGATTTGAACACTGAAGCTTTCTTT.

The chain carries TRBV2 and TRBJ2-7, with 7 bases fitting TRBD1. J was trimmed by 7 bases and V by 11 bases; bases with no gene match: 8. Looked up from germline, CDR1 is SNHLY and CDR2 is FYNNEI. The CDR3 is 11 amino acids. The CDR3 spells CALTGPGEQYF. CDR3 nucleotide sequence: TGTGCCCTGACAGGGCCGGGTGAGCAGTACTTC.

The rearrangement joins TRBV20-1 to TRBJ2-7; 8 bases align to TRBD2. CDR1 DFQATT and CDR2 SNEGSKA come from the germline V gene (reference sequence). After removal of 3 bases from V and 6 bases from J, the junction contained 7 bases not matched to a gene. CDR3 size: 13 residues. CDR3 protein: CSASPAGAVEQYF. CDR3 DNA: TGCAGTGCTAGTCCAGCGGGAGCCGTCGAGCAGTACTTC.

The chain uses TRBV2 and TRBJ1-2; 7 nucleotides line up with TRBD1. V shed 7 bases and J 5 bases; nucleotides not matched to a gene: 7. The germline gives CDR1 SNHLY, CDR2 FYNNEI. The CDR3 runs 13 residues. The CDR3 DNA reads as TGTGCCAGCAAGGAGAGGGGGCTTTATGGCTACACCTTC. It specifies CASKERGLYGYTF.

This clonotype was recorded once. The chain employs TRBV20-1 and TRBJ2-7; 10 nucleotides match TRBD2. CDR3 size: 12 residues. Per germline, CDR1 DFQATT and CDR2 SNEGSKA (reference sequence). V shed 3 bases, J shed 12 bases, and the junction held 8 bases outside the gene matches. CDR3 sequence: CSASPPEREGYF. The CDR3 DNA is TGCAGTGCTAGTCCTCCTGAGCGGGAGGGGTACTTC.

As to this clonotype: The junction differs from germline at one of its ends, possibly a read error. V and J are TRBV7-2 and TRBJ1-4; D is perhaps TRBD1 (6 bases). Germline assignment: CDR1 SGHTA and CDR2 FQGNSA. This CDR3 has 18 amino acids. The CDR3: CASSLAGRGAGPNEKLVF. CDR3 bases: TGTGCCAGCAGCTTAGCTGGACGGGGGGCAGGGCCTAATGAAAAATTGGTTTTT.

The genes are TRBV20-1 and TRBJ2-3; TRBD2 matches 7 bases. With 6 bases clipped from V and 4 bases from J, the junction kept 13 bases outside the gene matches. This CDR3 spans 15 amino acids. Germline V CDR1 and CDR2: DFQATT, SNEGSKA (reference sequence). CDR3 residues: CSASSDSAGADTQYF. CDR3 bases: TGCAGTGCCAGCAGTGACTCTGCGGGGGCAGATACGCAGTATTTT.

The CDR3 sequence: CASSQADRGEDTQYF. Written as DNA, the CDR3 is TGTGCCAGCAGCCAAGCGGACAGGGGCGAAGATACGCAGTATTTT. V usage is TRBV4-2 and J usage is TRBJ2-3; 9 bases are a match to TRBD1. V was clipped by 1 base and J by 5 bases; unmatched bases: 4. CDR3 length equals 15 residues. CDR1 is LGHNA and CDR2 is YNFKEQ in the germline V gene.

In this sample, this clonotype turned up once. The chain couples TRBV7-6 to TRBJ2-7, with TRBD1 matching over 9 bases. This CDR3 is built from 16 residues. CDR1 is SGHVS, CDR2 FNYEAQ, per germline. V gave up 0 bases and J gave up 1 base; unmatched junction bases: 4. The CDR3 nucleotides read TGTGCCAGCAGCTTAGCGGGACAGGGCCAGTCCTACGAGCAGTACTTC. This gives the protein CASSLAGQGQSYEQYF.

This clonotype was seen at least ten times. The chain joins TRBV7-8 to TRBJ1-2, with TRBD1 matching over 9 bases. Per germline, CDR1 SGHVS and CDR2 FQNEAQ. The junction had 10 bases not matched to a gene; V was cut back by 1 base and J by 1 base. This CDR3 has 18 residues. The CDR3 sequence: CASSLEWDREEGNYGYTF. CDR3 nucleotides: TGTGCCAGCAGCTTAGAGTGGGACAGGGAGGAGGGTAACTATGGCTACACCTTC.